Presented here are 12 T cell receptor beta chains from one specimen sequenced in a study of blood T cell repertoires in COVID-19. Here immunoSEQ multiplex PCR was the method, and the copy in TCRdb shows in-frame clones only, minus some. The table has 150,000 or so clones, roughly 82% seen once. The sequenced sample consisted of PBMCs or T cells enriched from blood (not recorded which). All receptors come from a man in his fifties who had recovered from COVID-19.

This sequence joins TRBV27 and TRBJ2-1, with 8 nucleotides matching TRBD2. The trim removed 8 bases at V and 6 bases at J, leaving 9 bases unmatched. This CDR3 has 14 amino acids. The germline V gene encodes CDR1 MNHEY and CDR2 SMNVEV (reference sequence). The CDR3 nucleotides are TGTGCCAGCCACGGGGGGGCCGCAATCAATGAGCAGTTCTTC. Translated, it gives CASHGGAAINEQFF.

The genes are TRBV6-1 and TRBJ1-2, with 10 bases matching TRBD1. The germline CDR1 and CDR2 sequences are MNHNS and SASEGT. V shed 1 base and J 7 bases; nucleotides not matched to a gene: 9. The CDR3 is made up of 16 amino acids. The CDR3 here is CASSEGGTGVAVGYTF. The CDR3 coding sequence is TGTGCCAGCAGTGAAGGCGGGACAGGGGTCGCAGTTGGCTACACCTTC.

The genes are TRBV5-1 and TRBJ2-6; 9 bases are shared with TRBD1. The CDR3 runs to 18 residues. CDR1 is SGHRS, CDR2 YFSETQ, per germline. V was clipped by 0 bases and J by 1 base; unmatched bases: 5. The CDR3 DNA reads as TGCGCCAGCAGCTTGGCCAAAGGACAGGGGTCTGGGGCCAACGTCCTGACTTTC. Translated: CASSLAKGQGSGANVLTF.

This clone appeared once. The chain couples TRBV6-1 to TRBJ2-3; 8 bases line up with TRBD1. CDR3 length: 15 amino acids. V gave up 3 bases and J gave up 4 bases; unmatched junction bases: 6. From germline, CDR1 is MNHNS and CDR2 SASEGT. CDR3 nucleotides: TGTGCCAGCAGTGACGGGACAGGTTGGGCAGATACGCAGTATTTT. Amino acids: CASSDGTGWADTQYF.

In its sample, this clone was seen a few times. The V call is TRBV6-5, the J call TRBJ2-1, with D possibly being TRBD2 (6 bases). Trimming removed 6 bases from V and 4 bases from J, with 13 bases in between. The CDR3 loop spans 14 amino acids. Germline V gives CDR1 MNHEY, CDR2 SVGAGI. Here the CDR3 DNA reads TGTGCCAGCAGGGACTACCTGGGATACAATGAGCAGTTCTTC. Protein product: CASRDYLGYNEQFF.

The chain uses TRBV29-1 and TRBJ2-3, with D tentatively TRBD1 (6 bases). Germline values: CDR1 SQVTM, CDR2 ANQGSEA. Trimming removed 3 bases from V and 4 bases from J, with 8 bases in between. CDR3 length: 12 amino acids. Written as DNA, the CDR3 is TGCAGCGTTGATCAGGGGTCAGATACGCAGTATTTT. The encoded protein is CSVDQGSDTQYF.

The chain combines TRBV15 with TRBJ1-5; TRBD1 might be the D (5 bases). Deletions cut 3 bases from V and 4 bases from J, with 7 bases between. CDR1 is LNHNV and CDR2 is YYDKDF in the germline V gene (reference sequence). CDR3 length: 13 amino acids. The CDR3 loop is CATSSHRNQPQHF. As DNA, the CDR3 is TGTGCCACCAGCAGCCACAGGAATCAGCCCCAGCATTTT. Full variable domain (outside the CDR3, taken from reference TRBV15 and TRBJ1-5): DAMVIQNPRYQVTQFGKPVTLSCSQTLNHNVMYWYQQKSSQAPKLLFHYYDKDFNNEADTPDNFQSRRPNTSFCFLDIRSPGLGDTAMYLCATSSHRNQPQHFGDGTRLSIL.

This clone has only a few counts. The chain carries TRBV3-1 (or the pseudogene TRBV3-2) and TRBJ2-3; D unclear. The V gene's germline CDR1 is LGHDT and CDR2 YNNKEL (reference sequence). The CDR3 is made up of 17 amino acids. Trimming left V 0 bases short and J 1 base short, with 14 bases between. The CDR3 DNA follows: TGTGCCAGCAGCCAAGATTCCGGGTGGCTTGGCACAGATACGCAGTATTTT. It specifies CASSQDSGWLGTDTQYF.

The J gene is TRBJ1-1, the V gene TRBV5-1; D is perhaps TRBD1 (6 bases). Trimming cost V 0 bases and J 11 bases, with 23 bases left between them. CDR1 is SGHRS and CDR2 is YFSETQ in the germline V gene. This CDR3 contains 16 residues. In DNA form, the CDR3 reads TGCGCCAGCAGCTTGGACGGGGCAGGGGTAGGGCTTGGGGCTTTCTTT. Protein sequence: CASSLDGAGVGLGAFF.

This clone has more than one count but fewer than ten. This sample includes further DNA sequences coding for the same CDR3. This chain uses TRBV18 with TRBJ2-3; 9 nucleotides agree with TRBD2. V lost 2 bases and J lost 3; bases outside the gene matches: 6. The germline gives CDR1 KGHSH, CDR2 LQKENI. The CDR3 sequence is 16 residues long. CDR3: CASSPGSSGVTDTQYF. For the CDR3, the DNA is TGTGCCAGCTCACCAGGGTCTAGCGGGGTTACAGATACGCAGTATTTT.

The chain joins TRBV18 to TRBJ2-1; 9 bases agree with TRBD2. V trimming: 0 bases; J trimming: 10 bases; junction bases outside the gene matches: 10. The CDR3 covers 16 residues. Germline-derived CDR1 and CDR2 are KGHSH and LQKENI. The CDR3 DNA reads as TGTGCCAGCTCACCACCGGGCACTAGCGGGCGCTCGGAGCAGTTCTTC. It specifies CASSPPGTSGRSEQFF.

This chain uses TRBV3-1 (or the pseudogene TRBV3-2) with TRBJ2-5; the match to TRBD1 covers 10 bases. Trimming cost V 5 bases and J 5 bases; bases outside gene matches: 8. The germline V gene encodes CDR1 LGHDT and CDR2 YNNKEL (reference sequence). This CDR3 contains 15 residues. The DNA for the CDR3 is TGTGCCAGCAGCAAGGGACAGGGGCCGGCGGAGACCCAGTACTTC. This sequence encodes CASSKGQGPAETQYF.